This TCR beta chain was sequenced for a study of blood T cell repertoires in COVID-19. The overall study: Samples came from the United States, Italy and Spain, spanning acute and convalescent COVID-19.

Here immunoSEQ multiplex PCR was the method, and the copy in TCRdb shows in-frame clones only, minus some. The sample has 38,000 or so clones; about 81% are singletons. The table lists this clone with a count of one. In germline, CDR1 is MNHEY, CDR2 SVGEGT. This CDR3 contains 13 residues. Trimming took 2 bases from V and 4 from J, leaving 9 bases between them. The material sequenced was peripheral blood. The sequence was obtained from a human donor in a cohort sampled during active or convalescent COVID-19. The donor label of this sample is uncertain. V gene TRBV6-2 or TRBV6-3 combines with J gene TRBJ2-7; D possibly corresponds to TRBD1 (5 bases). The CDR3 sequence: CASSYGAAYEQYF. The CDR3 coding sequence is TGTGCCAGCAGTTACGGGGCAGCGTACGAGCAGTACTTC.